This T cell receptor beta chain was recovered during a study of cytomegalovirus exposure and HLA in healthy donors. Germline V gene sequence: CDR1 KGHSH, CDR2 LQKENI. Trimming took 4 bases from V and 2 from J; bases not matched to a gene: 4. The length of the CDR3 is 15 residues. PCR was performed using 60 Vbeta and 13 Jbeta primers. Repertoires were generated with immunoSEQ multiplex PCR, while TCRdb's copy carries only in-frame clones and drops some. Found here are about 92,000 clones, roughly 80% of them singletons; the top ten hold roughly 1.2%. The receptor's source is a girl aged 2 to 10 in good health and CMV-seropositive. The sample consisted of PBMCs. The rearrangement joins TRBV18 to TRBJ2-7; TRBD1 matches at 11 bases. The CDR3 DNA follows: TGTGCCAGCTCACTCGGACAGGGGGCAGCCTACGAGCAGTACTTC. Its translation: CASSLGQGAAYEQYF.